This TCR beta chain emerged from a study of cytomegalovirus exposure and HLA in healthy donors. General observations from the study: Many donors shared some public TCRs, even though most TCR sequences were rare. The authors excluded some V segments, including TRBV6-2 and TRBV6-3, as indistinguishable.

The primer mix had 60 Vbeta and 13 Jbeta primers. Per the authors' pipeline: In a later analysis, of around 83 million unique beta chains, roughly 11 million appeared in at least two donors. Assay used: immunoSEQ multiplex PCR; TCRdb lists only in-frame clones, some missing. V and J calls and clone size are copied from that table; D and trimming were computed from the DNA. The data contain about 170,000 clones, under 80% of them seen just once; the ten biggest clones take up less than 3%. Germline values: CDR1 SGHDT, CDR2 YYEEEE. V lost 3 bases to trimming and J lost 2 bases; unmatched junction nucleotides: 9. CDR3 length equals 17 residues. As to this clone: Its antigen remains unidentified.

Sequencing was done on a sample of PBMCs. The TCR originated in a man aged 35-49 years in good health and CMV-seronegative. This chain connects TRBV5-6 to TRBJ2-1; 9 positions agree with TRBD1. CDR3 protein: CASSSPWDRDTYNEQFF. DNA for the CDR3: TGTGCCAGCAGCTCTCCTTGGGACAGGGACACCTACAATGAGCAGTTCTTC.